The 20 T cell receptor beta chains in this list originate from one sample, sequenced in a study of blood T cells in healthy people across ages (dated by TCRdb to about 2015). Preparation of the library involved 5' RACE. Data came from an Illumina HiSeq 2500. The second PCR ran for roughly 7 to 12 cycles and used a J-beta primer mix along with a sample-barcoded 5' primer. The raw public reads went through TCRdb reprocessing: fastp at Q25, MiXCR clone calling, in-frame beta chains kept. Identical CDR3 proteins give one entry, which carries the most common genes and DNA. In this sample the table shows approximately 360,000 distinct CDR3 sequences, about 52% of which occur a single time. 51% of the sample rests with the top ten. The material sequenced was blood. The source is a man between 60 and 75 years old in good health.

This chain connects TRBV28 to TRBJ2-6, with 7 bases matching TRBD1. CDR1 and CDR2 from the germline V gene are MDHEN and SYDVKM. CDR3 size: 16 residues. V was clipped by 5 bases and J by 0 bases; unmatched bases: 4. The CDR3 coding sequence is TGTGCCAGCAGTGTACAGGGGCCCTCTGGGGCCAACGTCCTGACTTTC. This translates into CASSVQGPSGANVLTF.

This chain uses TRBV6-6 with TRBJ2-3, with D uncertain. V gave up 4 bases and J gave up 1 base, with 6 bases separating them. Germline-derived CDR1 and CDR2 are MNHNY and SVGAGI (reference sequence). The CDR3 sequence is 13 residues long. In DNA, the CDR3 is TGTGCCAGCAGTTGGCGGCGCACAGATACGCAGTATTTT. Protein product: CASSWRRTDTQYF.

This clonotype was counted ten times or more. The chain uses TRBV11-2 and TRBJ2-7, with D maybe TRBD2 (6 bases). V lost 6 bases, J lost 9 bases, and 18 bases lay in between. The length of the CDR3 is 13 residues. CDR1 and CDR2 (germline): SGHAT, FQNNGV. DNA for the CDR3: TGTGCCAGCAGGTCACTTACTAGCTCGGTGCAGTACTTC. Translated: CASRSLTSSVQYF.

Only a few counts were recorded for this clonotype. The genes are TRBV27 and TRBJ2-2, with D perhaps matching TRBD2 (5 bases). The CDR3 sequence is 11 residues long. The V end was cut by 10 bases, the J end by 7 bases, with 10 bases between. Germline lookup yields CDR1 MNHEY and CDR2 SMNVEV (reference sequence). The CDR3 reads CATHRGGELFF. CDR3 sequence (DNA): TGTGCCACCCATCGGGGCGGGGAGCTGTTTTTT.

This clonotype occurred a few times. The chain carries TRBV5-1 and TRBJ2-7, with D possibly being TRBD1 (5 bases). V lost 4 bases and J lost 6, with 20 bases in between. The CDR3 sequence is 15 residues long. Germline values: CDR1 SGHRS, CDR2 YFSETQ. For the CDR3, the DNA is TGCGCCAGCAGCAGGTCTGGGGCAGGTCAGGGCGAGCAGTACTTC. Translated: CASSRSGAGQGEQYF. Full variable domain (outside the CDR3, taken from reference TRBV5-1 and TRBJ2-7): KAGVTQTPRYLIKTRGQQVTLSCSPISGHRSVSWYQQTPGQGLQFLFEYFSETQRNKGNFPGRFSGRQFSNSRSEMNVSTLELGDSALYLCASSRSGAGQGEQYFGPGTRLTVT.

V and J are TRBV25-1 and TRBJ2-5; 7 bases are a match to TRBD1. The junction had 3 bases not matched to a gene; V was cut back by 2 bases and J by 0 bases. Germline V lookup: CDR1 MGHDK, CDR2 SYGVNS. This CDR3 spans 15 amino acids. CDR3 in amino acids: CASSEGTVYQETQYF. The CDR3 bases are TGTGCCAGCAGTGAAGGGACAGTCTACCAAGAGACCCAGTACTTC.

This chain uses TRBV2 with TRBJ1-2; 8 bases are a match to TRBD1. The CDR3 has 14 amino acids. The J segment lost 8 bases and the V segment lost 7 bases, leaving 12 bases of the junction unmatched. Germline V CDR1 and CDR2: SNHLY, FYNNEI. CDR3 sequence: CASIPDDRGGGYTF. Written as DNA, the CDR3 is TGTGCCAGCATCCCAGACGACAGGGGAGGAGGCTACACCTTC.

This rearrangement joins TRBV5-6 to TRBJ2-7; tentatively, D is TRBD2 (5 bases). The end of the DNA is better explained by TRBJ2-4, so the J call may be wrong. Germline CDR1 reads SGHDT; CDR2 reads YYEEEE. CDR3 length: 12 amino acids. The CDR3 DNA reads as TGTGCCAGCAGCTTCCACGGGGACATTCAGTACTTC. Encoded protein: CASSFHGDIQYF.

This chain uses TRBV5-1 with TRBJ2-1; D tentatively fits TRBD1 or TRBD2 (6 bases each). The germline gives CDR1 SGHRS, CDR2 YFSETQ. CDR3 length: 14 amino acids. Trimming removed 3 bases from V and 5 bases from J, with 12 bases in between. In nucleotides, the CDR3 is TGCGCCAGCAGCTGGGGGGACACACACAATGAGCAGTTCTTC. Encoded protein: CASSWGDTHNEQFF.

The CDR3 protein is CSVDRGAQTEAFF. The CDR3 nucleotides are TGCAGCGTTGATAGGGGGGCGCAGACTGAAGCTTTCTTT. The gene calls are TRBV29-1 and TRBJ1-1; D might be TRBD1 (6 bases). This CDR3 spans 13 amino acids. Trimming shortened V by 3 bases and J by 5 bases, and 13 bases separated the two germline ends. Germline V gene sequence: CDR1 SQVTM, CDR2 ANQGSEA.

The rearrangement uses TRBV12-3 or TRBV12-4 and TRBJ2-6, with TRBD1 matching 8 bases. J gave up 3 bases and V 6 bases, and 4 bases lay outside the gene matches. This CDR3 has 15 residues. The CDR3 coding sequence is TGTGCCAGCAGCAAAGACAGGGGTGGGGCCAACGTCCTGACTTTC. Its translation: CASSKDRGGANVLTF.

The CDR3 coding sequence is TGTGCCAGCCGGACAGGGGTAGAGACCCAGTACTTC. It yields the protein CASRTGVETQYF. V gene TRBV12-3 or TRBV12-4 combines with J gene TRBJ2-4; TRBD1 matches at 9 bases. The DNA matches TRBJ2-5 better at its end, which makes the J call doubtful. The CDR3 has 12 residues.

The chain couples TRBV15 to TRBJ2-7; D unclear. Between the trimmed V and J ends, which lost 0 bases and 3 bases, there was a span of 6 bases. CDR1 and CDR2 (germline): LNHNV, YYDKDF (reference sequence). This CDR3 has 13 residues. The CDR3 DNA is TGTGCCACCAGCAGAGAAGGCAGCTACGAGCAGTACTTC. Translation: CATSREGSYEQYF.

This clonotype has a handful of counts. The chain is built from TRBV12-3 or TRBV12-4 and TRBJ2-3; the match to TRBD2 covers 11 bases. The V and J ends lost 6 bases and 2 bases, in that order; junction bases with no gene match: 7. This CDR3 comprises 16 residues. The CDR3 reads CASRATSGIVTDTQYF. DNA for the CDR3: TGTGCCAGCAGGGCGACTAGCGGGATTGTCACAGATACGCAGTATTTT.

This clonotype was recorded at least ten times. The J gene is TRBJ1-2, the V gene TRBV27; the D gene is possibly TRBD1 (6 bases). The length of the CDR3 is 16 residues. The germline V and J ends were trimmed by 5 bases and 7 bases, with 23 bases remaining between them. Germline V lookup: CDR1 MNHEY, CDR2 SMNVEV (reference sequence). The CDR3 loop reads CASSPRLQGSYGGYTF. The CDR3 bases are TGTGCCAGCAGTCCCCGCCTACAGGGCTCGTATGGTGGCTACACCTTC.

The chain couples TRBV20-1 to TRBJ1-4; TRBD1 matches at 9 bases. Germline V lookup: CDR1 DFQATT, CDR2 SNEGSKA (reference sequence). This CDR3 is built from 15 residues. The junction had 15 bases not matched to a gene; V was cut back by 6 bases and J by 10 bases. The CDR3 region is CSAALPGTGYGKLFF. The CDR3 DNA is TGCAGTGCGGCCCTCCCGGGGACAGGGTATGGAAAACTGTTTTTT.

For this clonotype: Relative to the germline gene, one junction end is altered; a read error may explain this. The gene calls are TRBV3-1 and TRBJ2-1, with D possibly being TRBD2 (6 bases). Germline CDR1 LGHDT, CDR2 YNNKEL (reference sequence). The CDR3 contains 13 residues. In DNA form, the CDR3 reads TGTGCCGGCAGCCAGACTAGTCGTGAGACCCAGTTCTTC. Its protein is CAGSQTSRETQFF.

The genes are TRBV5-5 and TRBJ1-5; D remains unclear. The CDR3 sequence is 12 residues long. Germline CDR1 reads SGHKS; CDR2 reads YYEKEE (reference sequence). V lost 0 bases to trimming and J lost 9 bases, with 7 bases between them. The CDR3 nucleotides are TGTGCCAGCAGCTTGGGACCAGGGCCCCAGCATTTT. This gives the protein CASSLGPGPQHF.

This clonotype was recorded many times. The chain is built from TRBV5-1 and TRBJ2-2; D is uncertain. Trimming cost V 1 base and J 4 bases, with 8 bases left between them. There are 14 residues in the CDR3. Per germline, CDR1 SGHRS and CDR2 YFSETQ. CDR3 protein: CASSLSQTTGELFF. In DNA form, the CDR3 reads TGCGCCAGCAGCTTGTCGCAGACCACCGGGGAGCTGTTTTTT.

Here the CDR3 DNA reads TGCAGTGCTGAGAGGACTAGCGGTAGCTCCTACAATGAGCAGTTCTTC. Protein: CSAERTSGSSYNEQFF. V usage is TRBV20-1 and J usage is TRBJ2-1; 10 positions match TRBD2. Trimming removed 5 bases from V and 0 bases from J; junction bases left unmatched: 7. The CDR3 is made up of 16 amino acids. Germline V lookup: CDR1 DFQATT, CDR2 SNEGSKA (reference sequence).